The next 10 T cell receptor beta chains were all read from a single sample in a study of blood T cell repertoires in COVID-19. Produced via immunoSEQ multiplex PCR; TCRdb's table is partial and in-frame only. The sample lists 120,000 or so clones; about four fifths were seen once. Material for sequencing was peripheral blood. Receptor source: a woman between 65 and 79 years old with acute or convalescent COVID-19.

The chain combines TRBV5-4 with TRBJ1-3; 8 positions match TRBD1. The ends lost 3 bases at V and 4 bases at J; junction bases unmatched: 9. Germline CDR1 is SGHNT and CDR2 is YYREEE (reference sequence). The CDR3 runs to 16 residues. The DNA for the CDR3 is TGTGCCAGCAGCTCATTTGCCGGGACAGGCGGAAACACCATATATTTT. Translating it yields CASSSFAGTGGNTIYF.

In this sample, this clone turned up a few times. The chain joins TRBV4-2 to TRBJ1-2, with TRBD1 matching 7 bases. This CDR3 comprises 15 residues. Trimming removed 0 bases from V and 10 bases from J; junction bases left unmatched: 11. CDR1 is LGHNA, CDR2 YNFKEQ, per germline. CDR3 in DNA: TGTGCCAGCAGCCAAGAGTCCGGACAGGCAAGGGTCTACACCTTC. Its translation is CASSQESGQARVYTF.

This chain links TRBV4-3 with TRBJ1-2; D not resolved. Germline loops: CDR1 LGHNA, CDR2 YSLEER. The V gene lost 0 bases and the J gene lost 1 base, with 9 bases spanning the gap. The CDR3 has 15 residues. CDR3 amino acids: CASSQEDGGNYGYTF. In DNA form, the CDR3 reads TGCGCCAGCAGCCAAGAGGATGGAGGTAACTATGGCTACACCTTC.

The J gene is TRBJ2-1, the V gene TRBV4-3, with 8 bases lining up with TRBD2. The ends lost 0 bases at V and 8 bases at J; junction bases unmatched: 9. The germline V gene has CDR1 LGHNA and CDR2 YSLEER. CDR3 length: 16 amino acids. DNA of the CDR3: TGCGCCAGCAGCCAAGATCGGGGGGGGCCTGCGGATGAGCAGTTCTTC. Its protein is CASSQDRGGPADEQFF.

This chain joins TRBV30 and TRBJ1-1, with 7 bases matching TRBD1. This CDR3 is built from 14 residues. Trimming at V came to 1 base and at J to 10 bases, leaving 12 bases not matched to a gene. Germline CDR1 reads GTSNPN; CDR2 reads SVGIG (reference sequence). CDR3 DNA: TGTGCCTGGAGTGCGGTAACAGGGGCCCTCGGAGCTTTCTTT. It yields the protein CAWSAVTGALGAFF.

The J gene is TRBJ1-4, the V gene TRBV5-1; 12 nucleotides line up with TRBD1. Trimming at V came to 2 bases and at J to 5 bases, leaving 10 bases not matched to a gene. Germline CDR1 is SGHRS and CDR2 is YFSETQ. This CDR3 is built from 18 residues. Here the CDR3 reads CASSLVPGTGGTNEKLFF. The CDR3 nucleotides are TGCGCCAGCAGCTTAGTTCCCGGGACAGGGGGCACGAATGAAAAACTGTTTTTT.

The genes are TRBV20-1 and TRBJ2-1; TRBD2 matches at 10 bases. Per germline, CDR1 DFQATT and CDR2 SNEGSKA (reference sequence). The CDR3 consists of 15 residues. V dropped 3 bases and J dropped 4; count of bases not matched to a gene: 6. CDR3 nucleotide sequence: TGCAGTGCTAGTGATAGCGGGGGGCTGTACAATGAGCAGTTCTTC. Protein sequence: CSASDSGGLYNEQFF.

The chain carries TRBV5-4 and TRBJ2-3; 8 nucleotides line up with TRBD2. The length of the CDR3 is 13 residues. Germline loops: CDR1 SGHNT, CDR2 YYREEE (reference sequence). The trim removed 7 bases at V and 8 bases at J, leaving 9 bases unmatched. The CDR3 protein is CASGERAGVTQYF. The CDR3 DNA reads TGTGCCAGCGGGGAGAGAGCGGGGGTTACGCAGTATTTT.

The rearrangement uses TRBV2 and TRBJ1-2; D may be TRBD1 (5 bases). CDR1 and CDR2 from the germline V gene are SNHLY and FYNNEI. The CDR3 runs 16 residues. Trimming took 3 bases from V and 2 from J, leaving 16 bases between them. This CDR3 reads CASSDARMTANYGYTF. The CDR3 region has the DNA TGTGCCAGCAGTGATGCCCGAATGACAGCGAACTATGGCTACACCTTC.

The chain combines TRBV5-6 with TRBJ2-5; D perhaps matches TRBD2 (7 bases). Trimming took off 6 bases at V and 4 bases at J, with 16 bases between the two ends. The CDR3 loop spans 14 amino acids. The germline V gene encodes CDR1 SGHDT and CDR2 YYEEEE. The CDR3 sequence is CASNPTGGRETQYF. DNA for the CDR3: TGTGCCAGCAACCCAACGGGGGGCCGAGAGACCCAGTACTTC.